The 28 T cell receptor beta chains below all came from one sample that was sequenced in a study of human T cells and chemical hapten exposure. A single record per CDR3 protein comes from TCRdb applying MiXCR to the RACE reads. The table lists tens of thousands of distinct CDR3 sequences, about 6.7% of them singletons. This sample's time point: pre-sensitization, week 0. Described treatment: therapeutic diphenylcyclopropenone sensitization with weekly scalp DPC. Sequencing used whole blood, obtained in connection with sensitization to the hapten diphenylcyclopropenone (DPC). Every receptor here comes from a woman aged 30 to 39 with alopecia areata. Some clones in this sample may be carry-over from other donors' samples.

The genes are TRBV14 and TRBJ1-1, with TRBD1 matching 8 bases. This CDR3 region has 13 residues. From germline, CDR1 is SGHDN and CDR2 FVKESK. With V trimmed by 5 bases and J by 8 bases, 7 bases remained unmatched. CDR3 loop: CASSNTGGREAFF. The DNA for the CDR3 is TGTGCCAGCAGCAATACAGGGGGACGGGAAGCTTTCTTT.

At least ten counts were recorded for this clonotype. The CDR3 region is CASSSARQVYSGNTIYF. Written as DNA, the CDR3 is TGTGCCAGCAGTTCAGCCCGACAGGTTTACTCTGGAAACACCATATATTTT. V usage is TRBV12-3 or TRBV12-4 and J usage is TRBJ1-3; weak D call: TRBD1 (6 bases). V lost 4 bases to trimming and J lost 0 bases, with 16 bases between them. This CDR3 is 17 amino acids long.

This clonotype was seen only a few times. This chain uses TRBV19 with TRBJ2-1, with 11 positions matching TRBD2. Germline trimming cut 1 base from V and 6 bases from J; bases unmatched to any gene: 5. The CDR3 sequence is 16 residues long. CDR1 LNHDA and CDR2 SQIVND come from the germline V gene (reference sequence). The CDR3 DNA sequence: TGTGCCAGTAGTATAGGAGGTAGCGGGGGGGTCAATGAGCAGTTCTTC. Translation gives CASSIGGSGGVNEQFF. Full variable domain (outside the CDR3, taken from reference TRBV19 and TRBJ2-1): DGGITQSPKYLFRKEGQNVTLSCEQNLNHDAMYWYRQDPGQGLRLIYYSQIVNDFQKGDIAEGYSVSREKKESFPLTVTSAQKNPTAFYLCASSIGGSGGVNEQFFGPGTRLTVL.

There are many counts of this clonotype. The chain carries TRBV4-2 and TRBJ1-1; D is ambiguous. The CDR3 covers 15 residues. Trimming took 4 bases from V and 3 from J, leaving 15 bases between them. Germline CDR1 and CDR2: LGHNA and YNFKEQ. The DNA of the CDR3 is TGTGCCAGCAGCCCCCGTGTAGGGTCGGACACTGAAGCTTTCTTT. This gives the protein CASSPRVGSDTEAFF.

This clonotype was seen a handful of times. The chain links TRBV7-9 to TRBJ1-6; D possibly corresponds to TRBD1 (5 bases). The CDR3 sequence is 14 residues long. Trimming shortened V by 3 bases and J by 14 bases, and 17 bases separated the two germline ends. Germline CDR1 is SEHNR and CDR2 is FQNEAQ (reference sequence). Written as DNA, the CDR3 is TGTGCCAGCAGCTTCGGGACCGCTGGCCAGGCCCTCCACTTT. Translated: CASSFGTAGQALHF.

The chain recombines TRBV12-3 or TRBV12-4 with TRBJ1-2; a weak D match, TRBD1 (5 bases). V was cut by 4 bases and J by 8 bases, with 11 bases left in between. The CDR3 runs to 12 residues. CDR3 DNA sequence: TGTGCCAGCAGTTCGGGACTGCGGGGCTACACCTTC. Its protein product is CASSSGLRGYTF.

This clonotype has ten or more counts. This chain joins TRBV7-9 and TRBJ2-6; D is unclear. Germline V CDR1 and CDR2: SEHNR, FQNEAQ (reference sequence). Trimming took 6 bases from V and 2 from J, leaving 11 bases between them. The CDR3 length is 15 residues. The CDR3 DNA is TGTGCCAGCAGGCCGACACCGCCTGGGGCCAACGTCCTGACTTTC. Protein product: CASRPTPPGANVLTF.

There are many counts of this clonotype. The chain combines TRBV30 with TRBJ2-3; no definite D call. This CDR3 is built from 12 residues. The V and J ends lost 2 bases and 4 bases respectively, with 7 bases between them. CDR1 and CDR2 (germline): GTSNPN, SVGIG (reference sequence). The CDR3 here is CAWSKVSDTQYF. For the CDR3, the DNA is TGTGCCTGGAGTAAGGTTTCAGATACGCAGTATTTT.

The genes are TRBV24-1 and TRBJ2-2, with TRBD1 matching over 7 bases. The germline V gene has CDR1 KGHDR and CDR2 SFDVKD. J gave up 1 base and V 3 bases, and 10 bases lay outside the gene matches. The CDR3 sequence is 18 residues long. CDR3 nucleotides: TGTGCCACCAGTGATATAGGTTCTCGGACAGGGAACACCGGGGAGCTGTTTTTT. This sequence encodes CATSDIGSRTGNTGELFF.

In its sample, this clonotype was seen once. This could be a read error, since a much larger clone is one nucleotide away. The chain recombines TRBV6-2 or TRBV6-3 with TRBJ2-5; possibly TRBD1 or TRBD2 for D (6 bases each). The CDR3 has 14 amino acids. CDR1 is MNHEY and CDR2 is SVGEGT in the germline V gene. CDR3 region: CASSYPGGGETQNF. In DNA, the CDR3 is TGTGCCAGCAGTTACCCCGGGGGCGGAGAGACCCAGAACTTC.

This clonotype was detected ten times or more. This chain links TRBV6-4 with TRBJ1-1, with D unresolved. Per germline, CDR1 MRHNA and CDR2 SNTAGT. Trimming removed 1 base at V and 5 bases at J, with 8 bases between. The CDR3 sequence is 13 residues long. CDR3 DNA sequence: TGTGCCAGCAGTGACTTAACCGGGACTGAAGCTTTCTTT. Amino acids: CASSDLTGTEAFF.

This clonotype was recorded many times. The chain combines TRBV27 with TRBJ2-7; 7 positions agree with TRBD1. Per germline, CDR1 MNHEY and CDR2 SMNVEV (reference sequence). V lost 6 bases to trimming and J lost 3 bases; unmatched junction nucleotides: 17. The CDR3 runs to 17 residues. CDR3 sequence (DNA): TGTGCCAGCAGCTCAATAGGACAGTCAGGGGGATACTACGAGCAGTACTTC. Amino acids: CASSSIGQSGGYYEQYF.

This clonotype was seen ten or more times. This sequence joins TRBV20-1 and TRBJ2-7; a possible D gene is TRBD1 (5 bases). The V and J ends lost 3 bases and 4 bases respectively, with 7 bases between them. Germline V lookup: CDR1 DFQATT, CDR2 SNEGSKA (reference sequence). This CDR3 has 11 amino acids. The CDR3 bases are TGCAGTGCTAGTAAGGGGTACGAGCAGTACTTC. Translated, it gives CSASKGYEQYF.

This chain links TRBV29-1 with TRBJ1-4; 12 positions match TRBD1. Trimming took 7 bases from V and 4 from J; bases not matched to a gene: 13. The CDR3 runs 17 residues. Looked up from germline, CDR1 is SQVTM and CDR2 is ANQGSEA. CDR3: CSALTGTGGRSNEKLFF. The CDR3 nucleotides are TGCAGCGCGCTGACCGGGACAGGGGGCAGGAGTAATGAAAAACTGTTTTTT.

A word on this clonotype: Just one base apart from a much larger clone, this may be a read error. The chain combines TRBV5-1 with TRBJ1-4; weak D call: TRBD1 (5 bases). The CDR3 is 15 amino acids. Germline V gene data show CDR1 as SGHRS and CDR2 as YFSETQ. In DNA, the CDR3 is TGCGTCAGCAGCTTGGGGGACCGGAATAATGAAAAACTGTTTTTT. This codes for CVSSLGDRNNEKLFF.

There are a few counts of this clonotype. This chain joins TRBV6-1 and TRBJ1-5; D remains ambiguous. The CDR3 length is 16 residues. Trimming removed 2 bases at V and 2 bases at J, with 13 bases between. CDR1 is MNHNS and CDR2 is SASEGT in the germline V gene. CDR3 bases: TGTGCCAGCAGTGAAACCGAGGGTATGGGCAATCAGCCCCAGCATTTT. As protein: CASSETEGMGNQPQHF.

This clonotype was counted many times. The gene calls are TRBV5-6 and TRBJ1-6; D not certain. Germline V lookup: CDR1 SGHDT, CDR2 YYEEEE. The CDR3 length is 13 residues. Deletions cut 1 base from V and 6 bases from J, with 5 bases between. The CDR3 spells CASSLRVNSPLHF. The CDR3 nucleotides are TGTGCCAGCAGCTTGAGGGTTAATTCACCCCTCCACTTT.

V and J are TRBV20-1 and TRBJ1-1; D is undetermined. V was cut by 3 bases and J by 0 bases, with 8 bases left in between. Germline V gene lookup returns CDR1 DFQATT and CDR2 SNEGSKA (reference sequence). The CDR3 extends over 13 amino acids. Here the CDR3 DNA reads TGCAGTGCTAGGAGGAGTTTGAACACTGAAGCTTTCTTT. Protein sequence: CSARRSLNTEAFF.

The sample holds many counts of this clonotype. The chain combines TRBV7-9 with TRBJ2-3; 8 bases line up with TRBD1. CDR1 is SEHNR and CDR2 is FQNEAQ in the germline V gene (reference sequence). After removal of 8 bases from V and 1 base from J, the junction contained 5 bases not matched to a gene. The CDR3 runs to 14 residues. The CDR3 is CASGVTGGTDTQYF. CDR3 DNA: TGTGCCAGCGGTGTGACAGGGGGCACAGATACGCAGTATTTT.

This clonotype was observed at least ten times. The gene calls are TRBV2 and TRBJ1-6; D is unclear. Germline assignment: CDR1 SNHLY and CDR2 FYNNEI. The CDR3 covers 13 residues. V gave up 6 bases and J gave up 8 bases, with 11 bases separating them. The CDR3 is CASRSRWDSPLHF. DNA of the CDR3: TGTGCCAGCAGGTCACGGTGGGATTCACCCCTCCACTTT.

Ten or more counts support this clonotype. The chain uses TRBV6-2 or TRBV6-3 and TRBJ1-1; 8 nucleotides line up with TRBD1. Looked up from germline, CDR1 is MNHEY and CDR2 is SVGEGT. V was pared by 6 bases and J by 0 bases, with 9 bases of the junction left unmatched. CDR3 length equals 16 residues. The CDR3 loop reads CASSYDRGSMNTEAFF. The CDR3 nucleotides are TGTGCCAGCAGCTATGACAGGGGCTCCATGAACACTGAAGCTTTCTTT.

The chain is built from TRBV19 and TRBJ1-6; D remains unclear. The CDR3 runs to 14 residues. V was trimmed by 3 bases and J by 3 bases, leaving 6 bases between them. Looked up from germline, CDR1 is LNHDA and CDR2 is SQIVND (reference sequence). CDR3 loop: CASSMYVYNSPLHF. CDR3 nucleotides: TGTGCCAGTAGTATGTACGTCTATAATTCACCCCTCCACTTT.

This clonotype was seen many times. The chain couples TRBV20-1 to TRBJ2-2; D possibly corresponds to TRBD2 (5 bases). Germline assignment: CDR1 DFQATT and CDR2 SNEGSKA (reference sequence). V gave up 3 bases and J gave up 0 bases, with 11 bases separating them. The CDR3 spans 15 residues. This CDR3 is CSASSREPNTGELFF. The DNA for the CDR3 is TGCAGTGCTAGTTCCCGGGAACCGAACACCGGGGAGCTGTTTTTT.

In this sample, this clonotype turned up many times. This chain connects TRBV18 to TRBJ1-1; D is ambiguous. The CDR3 contains 15 residues. Per germline, CDR1 KGHSH and CDR2 LQKENI. Trimming removed 3 bases at V and 1 base at J, with 12 bases between. The DNA for the CDR3 is TGTGCCAGCTCACCGAACCAATTGCCGAACACTGAAGCTTTCTTT. Translated, it gives CASSPNQLPNTEAFF.

This clonotype was seen ten or more times. The rearrangement joins TRBV20-1 to TRBJ2-5; 11 bases agree with TRBD2. Trimming took 1 base from V and 7 from J; bases not matched to a gene: 5. The germline CDR1 and CDR2 sequences are DFQATT and SNEGSKA (reference sequence). The CDR3 is 14 residues long. As DNA, the CDR3 is TGCAGTGCTAGAGGGGCTAGCGGGGGGCCGACCCAGTACTTC. This codes for CSARGASGGPTQYF.

The CDR3 region is CASSLETEKLFF. CDR3 coding DNA: TGTGCCAGCAGCTTAGAGACGGAGAAACTGTTTTTT. J is TRBJ1-4 and V is TRBV7-9; D gene uncertain. Per germline, CDR1 SEHNR and CDR2 FQNEAQ (reference sequence). This CDR3 is built from 12 residues. V lost 1 base, J lost 11 bases, and 8 bases lay in between.

Many counts were recorded for this clonotype. The CDR3 DNA reads TGTGCCAGCAGTTTATTCTCCGTGTTCTTT. Residues: CASSLFSVFF. The chain recombines TRBV12-3 or TRBV12-4 with TRBJ1-1, with D unresolved. This CDR3 is 10 amino acids long. With 2 bases removed from V and 14 bases from J, the gap between germline ends came to 9 bases.

This clonotype was seen at least ten times. The chain employs TRBV20-1 and TRBJ2-4; D gene ambiguous. The CDR3 is 11 amino acids. The V end lost 1 base, the J end lost 10 bases, and 8 bases lay between the germline ends. Looked up from germline, CDR1 is DFQATT and CDR2 is SNEGSKA (reference sequence). Written as DNA, the CDR3 is TGCAGTGCTAGAGCAGGAAATATTCAGTACTTC. Residues: CSARAGNIQYF.